This T cell receptor (beta chain) is from a study of T cell responses to AZD1222 COVID-19 vaccine. V dropped 1 base and J dropped 4 bases, with 8 bases sitting between them. This CDR3 region has 14 residues. Germline CDR1 reads SEHNR; CDR2 reads FQNEAQ (reference sequence). Assay used: immunoSEQ multiplex PCR; TCRdb lists only in-frame clones, some missing. The sample includes 95,000 to 100,000 clones, more than 70% of them seen just once. Turning to this clone: Its antigen is not identified.

Study-level results: A reported finding is that nearly half of spike-specific TCRs target unmutated variant regions. Spike-specific TCR breadth and depth rose after two AZD1222 doses.

The source of this sequence is an adult who received the AZD1222 COVID-19 vaccine. The J gene is TRBJ1-5, the V gene TRBV7-9; D unclear. Sequencing was performed on peripheral blood, taken 28 days after the second AZD1222 dose. The CDR3 DNA sequence: TGTGCCAGCAGCTTAGGGGAAACTAATCAGCCCCAGCATTTT. Translation: CASSLGETNQPQHF.